This TCR beta chain stems from a study of blood T cell repertoires in COVID-19 (TCRdb year 2020). With regard to the full study: Samples from collaborators originated in the United States, Italy and Spain and spanned both the acute and convalescent phases of COVID-19. The prospective study material was composed of cDNA or gDNA derived from T cells, B-cell-depleted T cells, or PBMCs. The dataset comprised deeply sampled blood TCRbeta repertoires from subjects exposed to, actively infected with, or recovered from COVID-19. The repertoires were released in a freely available public database meant as a resource for research on the immune response to SARS-CoV-2. The samples were drawn from the first 160 participants of the ongoing ImmuneRACE study and from some 1,300 subjects provided by 6 global collaborators. The sample metadata nearly always contained a de-identified subject ID, COVID-19 status, age in years and sex. Where available, HLA class I and class II types were taken from metadata supplied by the sample provider and were not determined by assay-based typing.

As regards this clone: The clone's antigen remains unknown. The record has no base qualities; no much larger clone is one base away.

Whole blood was collected in K2EDTA tubes by collaborating institutions according to the institutions' own protocols. For TCRbeta analysis, collaborators shipped samples as frozen whole blood, isolated PBMCs, or DNA extracted from either of those sample types. TCRbeta CDR3 regions were amplified from genomic DNA using the immunoSEQ Assay, a bias-controlled multiplex PCR. The original pipeline was this. The number of nucleated cells in each sample was estimated from the amplification of reference gene primers within the assay. Sequence reads were collapsed and filtered to measure the absolute abundance of every unique TCRbeta CDR3 rearrangement. For each sample, productive Simpson clonality was calculated as the square root of Simpson's diversity index over productive rearrangements. TCRdb carries this immuneACCESS record with in-frame sequences only. Its versions omit some clonotypes, under half of them owing to an unresolved V gene in the studies checked, with the rest unexplained. Clone size and the V and J calls come from that table; the DNA yielded D and trimming. The table for this sample lists 50,000 to 55,000 clones; 89% of them were counted only once. The ten largest clonotypes hold 4% to 6% of the sample.

CDR1 DFQATT and CDR2 SNEGSKA were looked up in the germline V gene (reference sequence). CDR3 length: 10 amino acids, cysteine to phenylalanine. The sequence is cut down to CDR3 DNA, 30 bases in frame from base 1. V is cut by 8 bases and J by 10 bases, and the space between the germline ends is 9 bases. What the study reported, not specific to this receptor: Clinical and demographic metadata were provided uncurated, with the amount varying by source and participant.

Sequenced sample: peripheral blood. The sequence links TRBV20-1 to TRBJ1-6, with a weak D call of TRBD1 (6 bases match). This clonotype originated in a man in his sixties with active COVID-19. The DNA is TGCAGTCCTGGGGGCTCACCCCTCCACTTT. Its protein product is CSPGGSPLHF.